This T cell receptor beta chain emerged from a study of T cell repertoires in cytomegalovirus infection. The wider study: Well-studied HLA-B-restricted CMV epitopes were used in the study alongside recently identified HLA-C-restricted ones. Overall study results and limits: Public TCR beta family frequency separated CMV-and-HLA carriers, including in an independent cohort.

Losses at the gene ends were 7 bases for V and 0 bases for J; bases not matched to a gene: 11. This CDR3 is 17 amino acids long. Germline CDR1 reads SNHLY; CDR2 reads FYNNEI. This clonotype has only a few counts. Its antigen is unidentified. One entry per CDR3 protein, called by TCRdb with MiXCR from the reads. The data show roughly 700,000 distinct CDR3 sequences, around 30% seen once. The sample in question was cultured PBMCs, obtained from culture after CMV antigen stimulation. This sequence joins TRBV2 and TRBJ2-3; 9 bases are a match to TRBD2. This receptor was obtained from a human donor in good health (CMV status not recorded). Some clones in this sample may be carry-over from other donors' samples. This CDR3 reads CASKAPTSGPSTDTQYF. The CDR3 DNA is TGTGCCAGCAAGGCCCCCACTAGCGGGCCTAGCACAGATACGCAGTATTTT.